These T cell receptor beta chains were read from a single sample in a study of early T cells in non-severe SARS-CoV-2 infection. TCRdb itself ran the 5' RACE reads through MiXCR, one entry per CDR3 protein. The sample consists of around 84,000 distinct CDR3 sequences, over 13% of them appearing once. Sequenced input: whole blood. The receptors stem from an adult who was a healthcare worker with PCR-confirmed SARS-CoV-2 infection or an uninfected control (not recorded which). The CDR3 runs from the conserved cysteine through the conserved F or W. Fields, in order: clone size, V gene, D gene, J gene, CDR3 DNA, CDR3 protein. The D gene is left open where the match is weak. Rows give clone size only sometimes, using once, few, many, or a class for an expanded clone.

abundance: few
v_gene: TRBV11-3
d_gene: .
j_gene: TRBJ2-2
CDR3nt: TGTGCCAGCAGCTTCGGCACGATCACCGGGGAGCTGTTTTTT
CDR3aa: CASSFGTITGELFF

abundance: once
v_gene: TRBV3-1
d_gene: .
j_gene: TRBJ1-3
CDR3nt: TGTGCCAGCAGCCATGGGGGACTCGGAAACACCATATATTTT
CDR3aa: CASSHGGLGNTIYF

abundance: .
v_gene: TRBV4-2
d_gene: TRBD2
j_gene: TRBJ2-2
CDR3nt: TGTGCCAGCAGCGGTCCGGGACTAAACACCGGGGAGCTGTTTTTT
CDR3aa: CASSGPGLNTGELFF

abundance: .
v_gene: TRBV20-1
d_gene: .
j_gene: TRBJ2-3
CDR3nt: TGCAGTGCGCTCGCGGAGGGCGTAGATACGCAGTATTTT
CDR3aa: CSALAEGVDTQYF

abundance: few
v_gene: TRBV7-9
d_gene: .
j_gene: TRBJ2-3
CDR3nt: TGTGCCAGCAGCTTAATATACCAGGGAAGAACAGATACGCAGTATTTT
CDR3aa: CASSLIYQGRTDTQYF

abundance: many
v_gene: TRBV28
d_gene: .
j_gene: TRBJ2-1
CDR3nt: TGTGCCAGCAGTATCGGGACTTCCTCCTACAATGAGCAGTTCTTC
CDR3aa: CASSIGTSSYNEQFF

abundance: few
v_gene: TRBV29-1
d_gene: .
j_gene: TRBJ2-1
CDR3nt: TGCAGCGTCCTGACAGACTACAATGAGCAGTTCTTC
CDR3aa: CSVLTDYNEQFF

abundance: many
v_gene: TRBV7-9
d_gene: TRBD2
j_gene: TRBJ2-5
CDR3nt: TGTGCCAGCAGCTTGACTAGCGGGAGTTTAGAGACCCAGTACTTC
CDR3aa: CASSLTSGSLETQYF

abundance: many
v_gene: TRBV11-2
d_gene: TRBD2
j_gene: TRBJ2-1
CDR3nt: TGTGCCAGCAGCTTAGGCCCGGGACTAGTCGATGAGCAGTTCTTC
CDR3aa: CASSLGPGLVDEQFF

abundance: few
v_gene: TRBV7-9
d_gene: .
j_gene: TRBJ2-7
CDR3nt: TGTGCCAGCGGATCACCCTCCTACGAGCAGTACTTC
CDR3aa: CASGSPSYEQYF

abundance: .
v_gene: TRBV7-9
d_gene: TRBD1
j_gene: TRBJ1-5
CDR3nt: TGTGCCAGCAGCTACACAGGGGGTGGCAATCAGCCCCAGCATTTT
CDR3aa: CASSYTGGGNQPQHF

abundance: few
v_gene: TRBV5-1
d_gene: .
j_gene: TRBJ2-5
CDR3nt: TGCGCCAGCAGCTTAGCTCAGGGGATGACAAAGACCCAGTACTTC
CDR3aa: CASSLAQGMTKTQYF

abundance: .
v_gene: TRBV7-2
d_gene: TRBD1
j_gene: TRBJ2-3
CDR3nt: TGTGCCAGCAGCTTAGGCCGACAGGGTACAGATACGCAGTATTTT
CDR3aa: CASSLGRQGTDTQYF

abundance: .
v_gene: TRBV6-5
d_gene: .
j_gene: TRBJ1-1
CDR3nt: TGTGCCAGCAGCCCACAGGGCCGGAACACTGAAGCTTTCTTT
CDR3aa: CASSPQGRNTEAFF

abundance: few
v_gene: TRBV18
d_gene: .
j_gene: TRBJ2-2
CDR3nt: TGTGCCAGCTCACCCGACATCGCTAAGGTCCAGGTCGGGGAGCTGTTTTTT
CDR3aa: CASSPDIAKVQVGELFF

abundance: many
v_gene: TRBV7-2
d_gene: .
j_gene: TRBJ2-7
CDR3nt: TGTGCCAGCAGCTTAGGCGGGATCTCCTACGAGCAGTACTTC
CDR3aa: CASSLGGISYEQYF

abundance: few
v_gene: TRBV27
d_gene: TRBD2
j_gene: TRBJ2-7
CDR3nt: TGTGCCAGCAGTTTAAGGAGGGAGGGTAACGACGAGCAGTACTTC
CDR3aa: CASSLRREGNDEQYF

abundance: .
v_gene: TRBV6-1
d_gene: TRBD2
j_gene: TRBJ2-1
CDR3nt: TGTGCCAGCAGTGAAGCCCTAGCGGGAGTCAATGAGCAGTTCTTC
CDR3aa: CASSEALAGVNEQFF

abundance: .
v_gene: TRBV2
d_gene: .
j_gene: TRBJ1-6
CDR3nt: TGTGCCAGCAGTCTGCGGGCTGTTTCACCCCTCCACTTT
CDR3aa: CASSLRAVSPLHF

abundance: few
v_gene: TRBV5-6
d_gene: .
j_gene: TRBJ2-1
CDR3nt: TGTGCCAGCAGCTTGGGAGGGAGGTGGCAGAACCCGCAGAATGAGCAGTTCTTC
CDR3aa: CASSLGGRWQNPQNEQFF

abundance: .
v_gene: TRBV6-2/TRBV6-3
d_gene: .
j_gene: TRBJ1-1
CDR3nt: TGTGCCAGCAGTTACCCTCCAGAAGCTTTCTTT
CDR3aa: CASSYPPEAFF

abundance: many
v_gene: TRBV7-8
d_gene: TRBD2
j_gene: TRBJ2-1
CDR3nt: TGTGCCAGCAGCTTGCCTATTACCGGGACTAGCCCGTCCCCTGAGCAGTTCTTC
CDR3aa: CASSLPITGTSPSPEQFF

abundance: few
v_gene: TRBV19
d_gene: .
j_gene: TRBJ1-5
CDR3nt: TGTGCCAGTACCCCATCCGTCATAGGCAATCAGCCCCAGCATTTT
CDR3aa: CASTPSVIGNQPQHF

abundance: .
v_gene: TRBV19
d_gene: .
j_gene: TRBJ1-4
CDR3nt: TGTGCCAGTGGGGAACAGGGTGCTCTTTATGAAAAACTGTTTTTT
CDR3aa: CASGEQGALYEKLFF

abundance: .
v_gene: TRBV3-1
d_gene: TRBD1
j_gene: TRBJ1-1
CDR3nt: TGTGCCAGCAGCCTCTTGCGGGACAGGCTCCTTTCGAACACTGAAGCTTTCTTT
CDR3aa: CASSLLRDRLLSNTEAFF

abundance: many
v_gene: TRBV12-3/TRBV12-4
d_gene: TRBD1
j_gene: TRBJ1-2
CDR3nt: TGTGCCAGCAGGGAGACAGGGGAGGACTATGGCTACACCTTC
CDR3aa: CASRETGEDYGYTF

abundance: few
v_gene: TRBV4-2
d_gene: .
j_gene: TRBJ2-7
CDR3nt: TGTGCCAGCAGCCAAGATATCGATAGCGGAGGCTACGAGCAGTACTTC
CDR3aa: CASSQDIDSGGYEQYF

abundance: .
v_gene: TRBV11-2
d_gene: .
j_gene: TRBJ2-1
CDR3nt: TGTGCCAGCAGCCGCAGGGGTCTCGCGGAGAATGAGCAGTTCTTC
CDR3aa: CASSRRGLAENEQFF

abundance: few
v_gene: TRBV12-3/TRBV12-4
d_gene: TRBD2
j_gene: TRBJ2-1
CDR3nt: TGTGCCAGCAGTTTAACGGGAGGGACCTACAATGAGCAGTTCTTC
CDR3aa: CASSLTGGTYNEQFF

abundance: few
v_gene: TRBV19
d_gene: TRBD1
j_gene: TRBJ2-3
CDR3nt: TGTGCCAGTAGTATAGGTGGGACAGCCACAGATACGCAGTATTTT
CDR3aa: CASSIGGTATDTQYF

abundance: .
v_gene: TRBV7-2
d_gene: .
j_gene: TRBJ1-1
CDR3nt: TGTGCCAGCAGCTTAGCTACAGCCTGGGGCACTGAAGCTTTCTTT
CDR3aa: CASSLATAWGTEAFF

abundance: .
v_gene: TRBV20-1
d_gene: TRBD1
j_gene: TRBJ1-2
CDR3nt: TGCAGTGCCGACGACAGGGGCGGCTACACCTTC
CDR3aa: CSADDRGGYTF

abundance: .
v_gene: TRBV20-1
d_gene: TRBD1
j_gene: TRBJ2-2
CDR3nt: TGCAGTGCTAGGGACAGGATCGGGGAGCTGTTTTTT
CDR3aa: CSARDRIGELFF